This T cell receptor (beta chain) was captured in a study of T cell repertoires in cytomegalovirus infection. Deletions cut 4 bases from V and 6 bases from J, with 18 bases between. The CDR3 is 15 amino acids. From germline, CDR1 is SGHVS and CDR2 FNYEAQ. TCRdb used MiXCR to reprocess the reads, holding one entry per CDR3 protein. The sample lists 200,000 to 250,000 distinct CDR3 sequences, roughly 6.5% occurring once. Overall study findings and caveats: HLA-C-restricted CMV-specific TCR beta clonotypes were dominant in the ex vivo response.

This clonotype was recorded many times. Its antigen is not known. The clonotype comes from a human donor in good health (CMV status not recorded). Some clones in this sample may be carry-over from other donors' samples. Sequenced input: PBMCs. V is TRBV7-6 and J is TRBJ1-2; tentative D call: TRBD1 (5 bases). Here the CDR3 reads CASSWGTRGKDGYTF. The CDR3 nucleotides are TGTGCCAGCAGCTGGGGGACCCGGGGTAAGGATGGCTACACCTTC. Looking up the rest from reference TRBV7-6 and TRBJ1-2 gives the full variable domain: GAGVSQSPRYKVTKRGQDVALRCDPISGHVSLYWYRQALGQGPEFLTYFNYEAQQDKSGLPNDRFSAERPEGSISTLTIQRTEQRDSAMYRCASSWGTRGKDGYTFGSGTRLTVV.